This T cell receptor beta chain was retrieved from a study of T cell changes during pregnancy in multiple sclerosis. The junction had 14 bases not matched to a gene; V was cut back by 1 base and J by 3 bases. Germline CDR1 reads LNHNV; CDR2 reads YYDKDF (reference sequence). The CDR3 is made up of 18 amino acids. Sequencing used immunoSEQ multiplex PCR; TCRdb keeps in-frame clones, though not all of them. Counted here are some 51,000 clones, 94% occurring once; the ten biggest clones make up just under 0.6%. This clone was found a few times. Sequencing used CD4+ T cells from peripheral blood mononuclear cells, obtained in the second trimester of pregnancy. The chain joins TRBV15 to TRBJ2-7, with 8 bases that match TRBD2. The TCR originated in a female donor with multiple sclerosis, enrolled in a pregnancy study. The DNA of the CDR3 is TGTGCCACCAGCAGAGGTTCGGGGGGGGGCCGGCTAAACTACGAGCAGTACTTC. It encodes CATSRGSGGGRLNYEQYF.